A single sample gave rise to the 11 T cell receptor beta chains below, sequenced in a study of shared clonotypes between healthy human individuals. The method was immunoSEQ multiplex PCR; TCRdb's version includes in-frame clones alone and lacks a portion of them. This table holds 300,000 to 400,000 clones, around 79% found once. Source material: memory CD4+ T cells sorted from blood. Described subset: CD45RA-negative fraction. Receptors originate from a young man in good health.

This clone was counted many times. The chain has TRBV6-5 and TRBJ2-7; tentative D call: TRBD1 (6 bases). The germline V gene has CDR1 MNHEY and CDR2 SVGAGI. Trimming removed 6 bases at V and 4 bases at J, with 19 bases between. The CDR3 extends over 15 amino acids. The CDR3 DNA reads TGTGCCAGCAGCCCCTCCCTTGACAGGTCTTACGAGCAGTACTTC. Translation gives CASSPSLDRSYEQYF.

This clone occurred a few times. The V call is TRBV6-5, the J call TRBJ1-1; TRBD1 aligns across 9 bases. Germline-derived CDR1 and CDR2 are MNHEY and SVGAGI. CDR3 length: 14 amino acids. The V gene end was trimmed by 5 bases and the J gene end by 4 bases; junction bases not matched to a gene: 5. CDR3 amino acids: CASSRETGGTEAFF. CDR3 DNA: TGTGCCAGCAGTCGAGAGACAGGGGGCACTGAAGCTTTCTTT.

The V and J genes are TRBV10-3 and TRBJ2-1; 9 bases agree with TRBD1. Unmatched junction bases numbered 4, after V lost 9 bases and J lost 7 bases. CDR1 is ENHRY and CDR2 is SYGVKD in the germline V gene. This CDR3 contains 12 residues. DNA for the CDR3: TGTGCCATACGACAGGGGGGTAATGAGCAGTTCTTC. This codes for CAIRQGGNEQFF.

The gene calls are TRBV6-5 and TRBJ2-7; no clear D. The CDR3 has 15 amino acids. Trimming stripped 0 bases from V and 2 bases from J, with 11 bases between. Germline V gene lookup returns CDR1 MNHEY and CDR2 SVGAGI. CDR3 in amino acids: CASSYSPGSTYEQYF. CDR3 sequence (DNA): TGTGCCAGCAGTTACTCGCCAGGATCTACCTACGAGCAGTACTTC.

The chain couples TRBV9 to TRBJ2-7; D is unclear. This CDR3 region has 13 residues. V lost 1 base to trimming and J lost 3 bases, with 8 bases between them. The V gene's germline CDR1 is SGDLS and CDR2 YYNGEE. The CDR3 loop is CASSVHPSYEQYF. The CDR3 coding sequence is TGTGCCAGCAGCGTACATCCCAGCTACGAGCAGTACTTC.

On this clone: A junction boundary mismatches the germline segment, possibly from a read error. The CDR3 loop reads CASSLGLVGVQETQYF. The CDR3 bases are TGTGCTAGCAGCTTAGGGTTAGTCGGGGTCCAAGAGACCCAGTACTTC. This sequence joins TRBV7-7 and TRBJ2-5; maybe TRBD2 (5 bases). There are 16 residues in the CDR3. CDR1 is SSHAT, CDR2 FNYEAQ, per germline (reference sequence).

The rearrangement joins TRBV25-1 to TRBJ2-6; no definite D call. The CDR3 consists of 13 residues. From germline, CDR1 is MGHDK and CDR2 SYGVNS. Deletions cut 9 bases from V and 0 bases from J, with 6 bases between. The CDR3 loop is CASGVSGANVLTF. The CDR3 DNA reads TGTGCCAGTGGGGTCTCTGGGGCCAACGTCCTGACTTTC.

This clone was counted a single time. The genes are TRBV6-6 and TRBJ2-2, with 8 bases fitting TRBD2. J gave up 6 bases and V 0 bases, and 6 bases lay outside the gene matches. The CDR3 is 16 amino acids. The germline V gene encodes CDR1 MNHNY and CDR2 SVGAGI (reference sequence). In nucleotides, the CDR3 is TGTGCCAGCAGTTACTCTTCGGGAGGGCTGGCCGGGGAGCTGTTTTTT. Its protein product is CASSYSSGGLAGELFF.

The chain recombines TRBV7-3 with TRBJ2-1; 10 positions match TRBD2. The V gene's germline CDR1 is SGHTA and CDR2 FQGTGA. This CDR3 has 15 residues. J lost 7 bases, V lost 5 bases, and 8 bases had no gene match. CDR3 sequence (DNA): TGTGCCAGCAGCCCGAGAGGTAGCGGGAGGAATGAGCAGTTCTTC. This encodes CASSPRGSGRNEQFF.

Only one count was recorded for this clone. The rearrangement uses TRBV2 and TRBJ1-1, with D perhaps matching TRBD1 (5 bases). The V and J ends lost 7 bases and 6 bases respectively, with 15 bases between them. Germline V gives CDR1 SNHLY, CDR2 FYNNEI. CDR3 length: 13 residues. The CDR3 DNA reads as TGTGCCAGCACCCTGGGGGGGATGGCTGAAGCTTTCTTT. Its translation: CASTLGGMAEAFF.

This clone appeared a single time. V gene TRBV6-6 combines with J gene TRBJ2-1, with 14 bases identical to TRBD2. With 2 bases clipped from V and 15 bases from J, the junction kept 9 bases outside the gene matches. CDR3 length equals 15 residues. The germline CDR1 and CDR2 sequences are MNHNY and SVGAGI (reference sequence). This chain's CDR3 is CASSYGAGLAGEAFF. As DNA, the CDR3 is TGTGCCAGCAGTTACGGGGCGGGACTAGCGGGAGAGGCGTTCTTC.